The TCR beta chain under discussion was sequenced for a study of cytomegalovirus exposure and HLA in healthy donors. Findings and caveats of the study: What a later analysis reportedly showed was that an Asian-associated ancestry cluster had fewer N-insertions than the approximately 700-donor mean. At a 0.05 false discovery rate, a later analysis found some 18,000 TCR beta sequences to be associated with HLA alleles. Later analysis associated a missense DCLRE1C variant with TCR beta V- and J-gene trimming.

CDR1 and CDR2 (germline): SGHNT, YYREEE (reference sequence). This CDR3 has 14 amino acids. Trimming removed 3 bases from V and 8 bases from J, with 17 bases in between. Primers included in the PCR were 60 Vbeta and 13 Jbeta primers. Per the original methods: There were tens of millions of unique TCR beta chains by a later count, and 10 million to 12 million of them were shared. The repertoire was sequenced with immunoSEQ multiplex PCR; TCRdb's copy has only in-frame clones and lacks some. V, J and clone size were drawn from that table, and D and trimming were deduced from the DNA. The data hold 150,000 to 200,000 clones, with approximately 80% observed a single time. A word on this clone: Its antigen is still unknown.

V gene TRBV5-4 combines with J gene TRBJ1-2, with a weak D call TRBD1 (6 bases). The source is a woman aged 40 to 50 in good health and CMV-seropositive. Sequenced sample: PBMCs. The CDR3 sequence: CASSSGNREGGYTF. CDR3 in DNA: TGTGCCAGCAGCTCGGGAAACAGGGAAGGAGGCTACACCTTC. Supplemented by reference TRBV5-4 and TRBJ1-2, the full variable domain reads ETGVTQSPTHLIKTRGQQVTLRCSSQSGHNTVSWYQQALGQGPQFIFQYYREEENGRGNFPPRFSGLQFPNYSSELNVNALELDDSALYLCASSSGNREGGYTFGSGTRLTVV.